This TCR beta chain is from a study of molecular identifiers for immune sequencing clone quantification. For the study at large: Four of five RNA aliquots from approximately 20,000 or 100,000 naive CD8 T cells were sequenced. Study-wide results and limits: In naive cells, under 1% of molecules belonged to clones above 20 RNA copies, against over 97% in effector cells.

This clonotype occurred many times. Its antigen is undetermined. The CDR3 has 16 amino acids. CDR1 MDHEN and CDR2 SYDVKM come from the germline V gene. V was shortened by 5 bases and J by 4 bases, with 20 bases between the two germline ends. Previously described methods and listed TCR primers produced bulk TCR libraries. TCRdb reprocessed the PCR reads with MiXCR, giving one entry per CDR3 protein. Among about 640,000 distinct CDR3 sequences listed, roughly 21% were seen once. The material sequenced was naive CD8+ T cells from blood, with Jurkat cell RNA spiked in. As to subset: FACS-sorted CD8+CD4-CCR7+CD45RA+ naive T cells. The chain is built from TRBV28 and TRBJ1-1; a possible D gene is TRBD1 (6 bases). The TCR sequence derives from a human donor in good health. Some libraries in this study had Jurkat cell RNA spiked in. CDR3 region: CASSLYQGMVATEAFF. The CDR3 DNA is TGTGCCAGCAGTCTCTACCAGGGGATGGTGGCCACTGAAGCTTTCTTT. The complete variable domain, with remaining parts taken from reference TRBV28 and TRBJ1-1, reads DVKVTQSSRYLVKRTGEKVFLECVQDMDHENMFWYRQDPGLGLRLIYFSYDVKMKEKGDIPEGYSVSREKKERFSLILESASTNQTSMYLCASSLYQGMVATEAFFGQGTRLTVV.